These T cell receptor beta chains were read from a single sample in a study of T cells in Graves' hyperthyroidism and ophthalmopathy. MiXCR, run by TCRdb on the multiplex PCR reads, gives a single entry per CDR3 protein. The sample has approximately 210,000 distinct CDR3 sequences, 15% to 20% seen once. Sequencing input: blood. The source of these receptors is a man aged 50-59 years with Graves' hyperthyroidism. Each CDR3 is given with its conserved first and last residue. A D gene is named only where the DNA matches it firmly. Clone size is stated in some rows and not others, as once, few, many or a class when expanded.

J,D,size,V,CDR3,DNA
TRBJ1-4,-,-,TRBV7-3,CASSLDPGANEKLFF,TGTGCCAGCAGTTTAGACCCTGGGGCTAATGAAAAACTGTTTTTT
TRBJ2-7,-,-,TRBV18,CASSPSSPYGSGNSYEQYF,TGTGCCAGCTCACCTAGTTCCCCTTATGGGAGTGGGAACTCCTACGAGCAGTACTTC
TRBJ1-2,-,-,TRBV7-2,CASSLGMWVLASDGYTF,TGTGCCAGCAGCTTAGGAATGTGGGTCCTGGCCTCTGATGGCTACACCTTC
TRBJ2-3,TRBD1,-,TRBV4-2,CASSQDRTGIRTQYF,TGTGCCAGCAGCCAAGATCGGACAGGGATACGGACGCAGTATTTT
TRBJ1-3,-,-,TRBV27,CASRQGNGNTIYF,TGTGCCAGCAGACAAGGAAATGGAAACACCATATATTTT
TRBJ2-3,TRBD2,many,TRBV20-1,CSAGGRTITDTQYF,TGCAGTGCCGGCGGGAGGACCATCACAGATACGCAGTATTTT
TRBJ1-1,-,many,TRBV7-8,CASSPRRLEGGSEAFF,TGTGCCAGCAGCCCGCGCCGGCTCGAAGGTGGGTCTGAAGCTTTCTTT
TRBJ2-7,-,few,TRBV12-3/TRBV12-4,CASSFWGTGGGEQYF,TGTGCCAGCAGTTTTTGGGGGACAGGCGGGGGGGAGCAGTACTTC
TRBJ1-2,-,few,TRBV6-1,CASSENVVEGTNYGYTF,TGTGCCAGCAGTGAAAACGTCGTGGAAGGGACCAACTATGGCTACACCTTC
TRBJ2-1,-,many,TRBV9,CASSVRGPSSYNEQFF,TGTGCCAGCAGCGTCAGGGGCCCGAGCTCCTACAATGAGCAGTTCTTC
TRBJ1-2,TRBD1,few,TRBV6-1,CASRSDRANYGYTF,TGTGCCAGCAGATCGGACAGGGCGAACTATGGCTACACCTTC
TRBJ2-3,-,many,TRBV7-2,CASSLITSASTDTQYF,TGTGCCAGCAGCTTAATTACATCCGCTAGCACAGATACGCAGTATTTT
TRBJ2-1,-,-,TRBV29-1,CSVVSRSAQGNERFF,TGCAGCGTTGTCTCTCGGTCGGCGCAGGGTAATGAGCGGTTCTTC
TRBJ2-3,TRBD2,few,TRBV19,CASNAGTSGRVDTQYF,TGTGCCAGTAACGCCGGGACTAGCGGGAGGGTAGATACGCAGTATTTT
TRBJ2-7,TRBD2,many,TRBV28,CASIIAGGSSYEQYF,TGTGCCAGCATAATAGCGGGAGGGAGCTCCTACGAGCAGTACTTC